This TCR beta chain was sequenced during a study of blood T cell repertoires in COVID-19. Study at large: The origin of the acute and convalescent COVID-19 samples was the United States, Italy and Spain. T cells, B-cell-depleted T cells, or PBMCs provided the cDNA or gDNA that served as material.

The assay was immunoSEQ multiplex PCR, and TCRdb's table has in-frame clones only and misses some. The sample shows about 250,000 clones, just under 85% of them seen only once. CDR3 size: 12 residues. V was pared by 9 bases and J by 5 bases, with 11 bases between. Germline CDR1 reads ENHRY; CDR2 reads SYGVKD. The V gene is TRBV10-3, the J gene TRBJ1-5; D is perhaps TRBD1 (6 bases). Sequenced material: peripheral blood. The clonotype was recovered from a man aged 45 to 65 with acute or convalescent COVID-19. CDR3 nucleotides: TGTGCCATTGGACAGAAGGATCAGCCCCAGCATTTT. The encoded protein is CAIGQKDQPQHF.